What follows describes a single TCR beta chain. The sample is drawn from a study of human versus mouse CDR3 diversity and MHC coevolution. CDR1 and CDR2 (germline): SGHKS, YYEKEE (reference sequence). Trimming removed 0 bases at V and 11 bases at J, with 23 bases between. The CDR3 extends over 16 amino acids. Measured with immunoSEQ multiplex PCR; TCRdb has only the in-frame clones, and not every one. The table lists about 83,000 clones, 85% to 95% of them singletons. The TCR comes from a person aged 30 to 69 in good health. The gene calls are TRBV5-5 and TRBJ2-5; D might be TRBD2 (6 bases). The sample comprised naive CD4+ T cells from blood. Subset denoted: CD45RO-negative CD62L-positive naive CD4 T cells. CDR3 residues: CASSLDGEVRFQEQYF. The CDR3 DNA reads as TGTGCCAGCAGCTTGGATGGGGAGGTGAGGTTCCAGGAGCAGTACTTC.